This TCR beta chain was recovered during a study of cytomegalovirus exposure and HLA in healthy donors. In the PCR, 60 Vbeta and 13 Jbeta primers were used. Produced via immunoSEQ multiplex PCR; TCRdb's table is partial and in-frame only. The sample has roughly 160,000 clones; around 68% are singletons. Every donor was a healthy person donating bone marrow. Germline V lookup: CDR1 MNHEY, CDR2 SVGAGI. Trimming left V 0 bases short and J 4 bases short, with 9 bases between. CDR3 size: 14 residues. Study-wide points: Rates of TCR association differed by HLA locus in a later analysis, with DRB1 highest and HLA-C lowest. Indistinguishable V segments, including TRBV6-2 and TRBV6-3, were excluded.

This clone was recorded a few times. Its specificity is not known. Sequencing used PBMCs. The origin of this receptor is a girl aged 5 to 17 in good health and CMV-seronegative. This rearrangement joins TRBV6-5 to TRBJ1-2; D perhaps matches TRBD1 (6 bases). DNA of the CDR3: TGTGCCAGCAGTTACTCGGGCAGGGGCTATGGCTACACCTTC. Amino acids: CASSYSGRGYGYTF.